Here is one T cell receptor beta chain with its context. Its matching antigen is unknown. This entry belongs to a study of T cell responses to AZD1222 COVID-19 vaccine. Clones were sequenced by immunoSEQ multiplex PCR, and TCRdb holds only the in-frame ones, with some missing. Among under 250,000 clones listed, more than 85% were seen once. Study-wide findings and caveats: Donors were chiefly white British, with a greater number of females, and clonal diversity was perhaps underestimated. All repertoire sampling was performed exclusively after the peak T cell response. Only 5 or 6 individuals given AZD1222 were seropositive at baseline.

Here the sequenced sample was peripheral blood, taken on day 0 of MenACWY control vaccination. The sequence derives from an adult in good health.

The CDR3 protein is CASSPQGPGKIAETQYF. CDR3 nucleotide sequence: TGTGCCAGCTCACCACAGGGTCCAGGGAAGATAGCGGAGACCCAGTACTTC. This chain links TRBV18 with TRBJ2-5, with D perhaps being TRBD1 or TRBD2 (5 bases each). V lost 1 base and J lost 5, with 20 bases in between. Germline-derived CDR1 and CDR2 are KGHSH and LQKENI. The CDR3 is 17 amino acids.